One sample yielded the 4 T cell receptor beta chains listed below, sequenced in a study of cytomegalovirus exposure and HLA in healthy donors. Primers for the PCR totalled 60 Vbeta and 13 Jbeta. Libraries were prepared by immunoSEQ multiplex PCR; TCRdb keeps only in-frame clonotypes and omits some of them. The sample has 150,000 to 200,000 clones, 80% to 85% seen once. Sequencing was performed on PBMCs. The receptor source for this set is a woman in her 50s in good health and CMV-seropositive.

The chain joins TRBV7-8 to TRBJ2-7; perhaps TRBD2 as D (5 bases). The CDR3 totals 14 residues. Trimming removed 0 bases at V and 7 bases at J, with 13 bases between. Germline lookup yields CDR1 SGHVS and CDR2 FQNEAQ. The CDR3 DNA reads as TGTGCCAGCAGCTTAGCGCGGGCTGCTGGGGAGCAGTACTTC. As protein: CASSLARAAGEQYF.

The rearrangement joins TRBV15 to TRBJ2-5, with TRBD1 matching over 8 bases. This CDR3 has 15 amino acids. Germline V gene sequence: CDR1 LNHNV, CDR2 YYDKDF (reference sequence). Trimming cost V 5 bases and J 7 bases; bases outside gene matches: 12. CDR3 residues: CATSPAGQGKVTQYF. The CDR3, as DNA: TGTGCCACCAGCCCCGCCGGACAGGGAAAGGTGACCCAGTACTTC.

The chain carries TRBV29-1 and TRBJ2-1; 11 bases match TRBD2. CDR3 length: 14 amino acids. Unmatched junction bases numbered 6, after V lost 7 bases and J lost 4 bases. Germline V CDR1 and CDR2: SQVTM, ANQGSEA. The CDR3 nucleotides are TGCAGCGCAGAGGGGACTAGCGGATACAATGAGCAGTTCTTC. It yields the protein CSAEGTSGYNEQFF.

The DNA for the CDR3 is TGTGCCAGCTCCCCAGTGGGGGGCCAAGAGACCCAGTACTTC. Translating gives CASSPVGGQETQYF. J is TRBJ2-5 and V is TRBV18; perhaps TRBD2 as D (6 bases). Germline CDR1 is KGHSH and CDR2 is LQKENI. The CDR3 runs 14 residues. Deletions cut 6 bases from V and 1 base from J, with 12 bases between. Combining the CDR3 with reference TRBV18 and TRBJ2-5 gives the whole variable domain NAGVMQNPRHLVRRRGQEARLRCSPMKGHSHVYWYRQLPEEGLKFMVYLQKENIIDESGMPKERFSAEFPKEGPSILRIQQVVRGDSAAYFCASSPVGGQETQYFGPGTRLLVL.